The source of this T cell receptor (beta chain) is a study of T cells after yellow fever vaccination. This CDR3 contains 15 residues. The germline gives CDR1 MDHEN, CDR2 SYDVKM. V dropped 6 bases and J dropped 3 bases, with 17 bases sitting between them. Using its own MiXCR run on the 5' RACE reads, TCRdb lists one record per CDR3 protein. The table records 200,000 to 300,000 distinct CDR3 sequences, 6% to 8% of them present only once. General study points: It was a weaker secondary response, yet one that peaked faster, at day 5 versus 15. The bulk population could contribute abundant contaminating clonotypes to FACS-sorted repertoires.

In its sample, this clonotype was seen a few times. Antigen unknown. Sequencing was performed on CD4+ T cells sorted from PBMCs, taken on the day of the yellow fever booster vaccination. This receptor was obtained from a man aged 25-45 years who received the YFV17D yellow fever vaccine. The V call is TRBV28, the J call TRBJ2-5; D is ambiguous. The CDR3, as DNA: TGTGCCAGCAGGTCCTCGGGCCTAGGCAAAGAGACCCAGTACTTC. This gives the protein CASRSSGLGKETQYF. Based on the CDR3 plus reference TRBV28 and TRBJ2-5, the full variable domain is DVKVTQSSRYLVKRTGEKVFLECVQDMDHENMFWYRQDPGLGLRLIYFSYDVKMKEKGDIPEGYSVSREKKERFSLILESASTNQTSMYLCASRSSGLGKETQYFGPGTRLLVL.